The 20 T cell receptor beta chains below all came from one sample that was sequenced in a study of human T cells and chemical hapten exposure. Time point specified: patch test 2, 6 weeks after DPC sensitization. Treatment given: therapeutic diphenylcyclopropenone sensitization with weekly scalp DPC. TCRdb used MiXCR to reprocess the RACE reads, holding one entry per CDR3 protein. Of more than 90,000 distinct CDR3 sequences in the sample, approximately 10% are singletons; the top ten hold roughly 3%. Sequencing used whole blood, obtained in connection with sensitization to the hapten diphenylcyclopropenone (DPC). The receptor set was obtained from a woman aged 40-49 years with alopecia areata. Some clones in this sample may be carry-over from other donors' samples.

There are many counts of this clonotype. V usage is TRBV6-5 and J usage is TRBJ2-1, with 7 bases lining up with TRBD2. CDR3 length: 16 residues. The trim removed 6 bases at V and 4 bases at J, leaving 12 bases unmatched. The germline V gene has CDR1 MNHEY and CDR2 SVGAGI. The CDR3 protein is CASSDGGASGYNEQFF. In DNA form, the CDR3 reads TGTGCCAGCAGCGACGGTGGGGCTAGCGGTTACAATGAGCAGTTCTTC.

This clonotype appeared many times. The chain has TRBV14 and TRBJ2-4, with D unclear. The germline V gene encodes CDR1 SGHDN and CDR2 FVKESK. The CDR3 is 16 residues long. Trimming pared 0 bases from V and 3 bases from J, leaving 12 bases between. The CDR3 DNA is TGTGCCAGCAGCCAAGATTCGGCCACCGGCAAAAACATTCAGTACTTC. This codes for CASSQDSATGKNIQYF.

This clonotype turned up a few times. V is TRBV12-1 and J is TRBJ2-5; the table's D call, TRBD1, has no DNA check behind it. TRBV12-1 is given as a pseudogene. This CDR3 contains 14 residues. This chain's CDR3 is CASPPGTGFETQYF. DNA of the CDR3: TGTGCCAGCCCGCCGGGGACAGGGTTCGAGACCCAGTACTTC.

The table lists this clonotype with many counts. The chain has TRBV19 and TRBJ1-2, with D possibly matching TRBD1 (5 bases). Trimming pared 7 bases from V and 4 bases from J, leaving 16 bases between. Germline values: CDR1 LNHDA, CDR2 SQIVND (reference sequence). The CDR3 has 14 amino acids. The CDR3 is CASTTQGEIYGYTF. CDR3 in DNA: TGTGCCAGTACCACTCAGGGTGAGATCTATGGCTACACCTTC.

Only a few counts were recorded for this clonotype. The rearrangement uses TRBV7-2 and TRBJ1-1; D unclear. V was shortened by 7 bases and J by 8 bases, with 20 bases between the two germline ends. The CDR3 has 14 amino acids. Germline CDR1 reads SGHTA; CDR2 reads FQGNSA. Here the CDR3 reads CASIPRRPISEAFF. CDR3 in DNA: TGTGCCAGCATCCCTCGGCGGCCTATTTCAGAAGCTTTCTTT.

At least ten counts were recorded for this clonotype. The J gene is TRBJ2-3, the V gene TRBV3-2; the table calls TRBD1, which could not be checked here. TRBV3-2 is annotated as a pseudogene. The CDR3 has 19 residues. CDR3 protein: CASSQDRRGDRAITDTQYF. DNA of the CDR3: TGTGCCAGCAGCCAAGATAGGCGCGGGGACAGGGCCATCACAGATACGCAGTATTTT.

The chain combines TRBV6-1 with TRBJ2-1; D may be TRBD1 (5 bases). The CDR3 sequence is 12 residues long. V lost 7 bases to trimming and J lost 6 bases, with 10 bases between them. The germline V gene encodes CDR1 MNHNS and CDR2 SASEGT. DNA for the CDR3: TGTGCCAGCAACGACAGAGGCAATGAGCAGTTCTTC. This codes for CASNDRGNEQFF.

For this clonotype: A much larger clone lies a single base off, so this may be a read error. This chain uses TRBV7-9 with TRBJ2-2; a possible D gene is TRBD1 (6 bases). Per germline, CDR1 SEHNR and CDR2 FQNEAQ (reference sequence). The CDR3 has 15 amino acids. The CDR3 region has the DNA TGTGCCAGCAGCCCCTCAGACAGGAACACCGTGGAGCTGTTTTTT. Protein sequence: CASSPSDRNTVELFF.

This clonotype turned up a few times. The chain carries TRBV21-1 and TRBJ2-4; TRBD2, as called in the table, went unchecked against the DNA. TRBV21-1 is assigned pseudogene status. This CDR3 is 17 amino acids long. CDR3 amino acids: CASSNSTSGLAKNIQYF. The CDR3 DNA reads TGTGCCAGCTCCAATTCGACTAGCGGGTTAGCCAAAAACATTCAGTACTTC.

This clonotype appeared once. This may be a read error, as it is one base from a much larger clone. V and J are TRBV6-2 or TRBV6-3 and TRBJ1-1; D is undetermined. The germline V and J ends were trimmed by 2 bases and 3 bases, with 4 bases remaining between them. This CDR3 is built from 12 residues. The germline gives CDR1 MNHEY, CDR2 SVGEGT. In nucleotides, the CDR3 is TGTGCCAGCAGTTACCCCCACACTGAAGCTTTCTTT. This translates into CASSYPHTEAFF.

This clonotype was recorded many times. The chain's CDR3 is CASSWDRVDEQFF. CDR3 in DNA: TGTGCCAGCAGTTGGGACAGGGTCGATGAGCAGTTCTTC. This chain uses TRBV27 with TRBJ2-1; 9 bases map to TRBD1. CDR3 size: 13 residues. V lost 4 bases and J lost 8; bases outside the gene matches: 3. The germline gives CDR1 MNHEY, CDR2 SMNVEV (reference sequence).

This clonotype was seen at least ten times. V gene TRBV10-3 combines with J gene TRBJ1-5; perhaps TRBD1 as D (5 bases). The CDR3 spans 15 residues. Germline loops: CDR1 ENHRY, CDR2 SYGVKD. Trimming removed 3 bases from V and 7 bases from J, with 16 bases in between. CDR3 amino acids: CAISDFGQGGQPQHF. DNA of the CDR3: TGTGCCATCAGTGATTTTGGGCAGGGTGGCCAGCCCCAGCATTTT.

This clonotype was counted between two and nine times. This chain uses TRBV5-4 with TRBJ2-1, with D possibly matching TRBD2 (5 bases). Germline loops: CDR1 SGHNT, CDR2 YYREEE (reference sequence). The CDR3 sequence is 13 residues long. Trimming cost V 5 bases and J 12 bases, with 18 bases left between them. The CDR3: CASRPSPILGQFF. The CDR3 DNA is TGTGCCAGCAGGCCTAGCCCCATACTTGGGCAGTTCTTC.

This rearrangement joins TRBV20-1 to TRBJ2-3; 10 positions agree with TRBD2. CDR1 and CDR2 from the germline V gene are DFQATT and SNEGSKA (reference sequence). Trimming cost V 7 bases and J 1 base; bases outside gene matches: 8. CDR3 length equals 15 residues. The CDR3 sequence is CSVTTSGFRTDTQYF. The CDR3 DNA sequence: TGCAGTGTAACGACTAGCGGGTTTCGCACAGATACGCAGTATTTT.

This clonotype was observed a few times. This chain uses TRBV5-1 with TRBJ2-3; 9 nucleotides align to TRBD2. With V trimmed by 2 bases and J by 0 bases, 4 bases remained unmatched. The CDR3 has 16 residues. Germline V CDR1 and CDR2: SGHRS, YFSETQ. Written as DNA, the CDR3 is TGCGCCAGCAGCTTCCTAGCGGGGCCTAGCACAGATACGCAGTATTTT. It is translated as CASSFLAGPSTDTQYF.

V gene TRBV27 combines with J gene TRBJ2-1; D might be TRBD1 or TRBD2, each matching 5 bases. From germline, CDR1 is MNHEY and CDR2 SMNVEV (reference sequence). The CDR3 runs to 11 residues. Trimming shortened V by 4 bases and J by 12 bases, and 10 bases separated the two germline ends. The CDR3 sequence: CASSWGRWQFF. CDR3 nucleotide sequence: TGTGCCAGCAGTTGGGGACGGTGGCAGTTCTTC.

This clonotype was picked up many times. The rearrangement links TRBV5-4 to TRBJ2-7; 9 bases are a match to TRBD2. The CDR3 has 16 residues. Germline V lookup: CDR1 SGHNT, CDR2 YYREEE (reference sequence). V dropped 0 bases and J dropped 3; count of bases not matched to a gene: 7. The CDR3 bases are TGTGCCAGCAGCTTGGAAGGCGGGAGGGCTGTCTACGAGCAGTACTTC. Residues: CASSLEGGRAVYEQYF.

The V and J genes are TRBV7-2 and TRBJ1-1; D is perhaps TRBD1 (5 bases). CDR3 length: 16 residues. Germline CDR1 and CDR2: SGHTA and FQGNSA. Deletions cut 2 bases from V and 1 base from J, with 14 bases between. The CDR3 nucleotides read TGTGCCAGCAGCTTAAGGGTAGCGGGGCCGAACACTGAAGCTTTCTTT. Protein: CASSLRVAGPNTEAFF.

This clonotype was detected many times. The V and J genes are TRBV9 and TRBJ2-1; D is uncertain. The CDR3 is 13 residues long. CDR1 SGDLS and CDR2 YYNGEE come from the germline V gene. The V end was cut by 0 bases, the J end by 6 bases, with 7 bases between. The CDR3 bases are TGTGCCAGCAGCGTAGGTAGGTTCAATGAGCAGTTCTTC. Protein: CASSVGRFNEQFF.

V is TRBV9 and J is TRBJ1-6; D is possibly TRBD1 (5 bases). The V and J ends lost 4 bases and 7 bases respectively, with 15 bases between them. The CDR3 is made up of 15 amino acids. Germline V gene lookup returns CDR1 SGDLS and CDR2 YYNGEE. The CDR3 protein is CASSSNRPGNSPLHF. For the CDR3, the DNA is TGTGCCAGCAGCTCCAACCGACCAGGGAATTCACCCCTCCACTTT.